This T cell receptor beta chain was sequenced in a study of T cell changes during pregnancy in multiple sclerosis. The CDR3 runs to 14 residues. The V end was cut by 7 bases, the J end by 4 bases, with 19 bases between. The germline V gene encodes CDR1 SQVTM and CDR2 ANQGSEA. Clones were read by immunoSEQ multiplex PCR, and TCRdb kept only the in-frame ones, dropping some. Of about 100,000 clones in the sample, 85% to 95% were seen once. Sequenced material: peripheral blood, taken in the first trimester of pregnancy. This sequence originates from a female donor with multiple sclerosis, enrolled in a pregnancy study. The chain links TRBV29-1 to TRBJ2-5, with a possible D match to TRBD2 (7 bases). CDR3 coding DNA: TGCAGCGCCGAGGGGGGGGTGGTCAGAGAGACCCAGTACTTC. This encodes CSAEGGVVRETQYF. The full variable domain, rest sourced from reference TRBV29-1 and TRBJ2-5, is SAVISQKPSRDICQRGTSLTIQCQVDSQVTMMFWYRQQPGQSLTLIATANQGSEATYESGFVIDKFPISRPNLTFSTLTVSNMSPEDSSIYLCSAEGGVVRETQYFGPGTRLLVL.